Listed below are T cell receptor beta chains from one sample, sequenced in a study of blood T cells in healthy people across ages. TCRdb processed the 5' RACE reads anew with MiXCR; each CDR3 protein has one entry. This table has 600,000 to 850,000 distinct CDR3 sequences, roughly 25% appearing once. These data were likewise used in another study, on T cells of mothers and their children.

The sample consisted of blood. The source of these receptors is a boy aged 5-17 years in good health. CDR3s include the opening cysteine and the closing phenylalanine or tryptophan. The D gene is left open where the match is weak. Size values are once, few and many counts, or a class for expanded clones, and some rows have none.

length: 13
V: TRBV9
J: TRBJ2-1
D: .
size: few
CDR3: CASSIGQINEQFF
DNA: TGTGCCAGCAGCATCGGACAGATCAATGAGCAGTTCTTC

length: 11
V: TRBV29-1
J: TRBJ2-1
D: .
size: .
CDR3: CSGEWDGEQFF
DNA: TGCAGCGGTGAATGGGACGGTGAGCAGTTCTTC

length: 16
V: TRBV20-1
J: TRBJ2-1
D: .
size: .
CDR3: CSARDLWGDSYNEQFF
DNA: TGCAGTGCTAGAGATTTGTGGGGGGATTCCTACAATGAGCAGTTCTTC

length: 14
V: TRBV24-1
J: TRBJ2-2
D: .
size: once
CDR3: CATGRVGGTGELFF
DNA: TGTGCCACAGGACGCGTCGGTGGCACCGGGGAGCTGTTTTTT

length: 14
V: TRBV29-1
J: TRBJ1-2
D: .
size: few
CDR3: CSLLTYRDTYGYTF
DNA: TGCAGTCTCCTGACCTACAGGGACACCTATGGCTACACCTTC

length: 14
V: TRBV6-1
J: TRBJ1-1
D: TRBD1
size: .
CDR3: CASSGGQTGAEAFF
DNA: TGTGCCAGCAGTGGGGGACAGACGGGAGCTGAAGCTTTCTTT

length: 13
V: TRBV27
J: TRBJ1-2
D: TRBD1
size: few
CDR3: CASSPDRGLGYTF
DNA: TGTGCCAGCAGCCCGGACAGGGGGCTTGGCTACACCTTC

length: 14
V: TRBV20-1
J: TRBJ2-5
D: .
size: .
CDR3: CSARAPPGQETQYF
DNA: TGCAGTGCTAGAGCTCCCCCGGGCCAAGAGACCCAGTACTTC

length: 15
V: TRBV7-2
J: TRBJ2-5
D: TRBD2
size: .
CDR3: CASSPTAGGPETQYF
DNA: TGTGCCAGCAGCCCTACAGCGGGGGGGCCGGAGACCCAGTACTTC

length: 13
V: TRBV4-3
J: TRBJ1-1
D: .
size: few
CDR3: CANSNDGDTEAFF
DNA: TGCGCCAACAGCAATGACGGAGACACTGAAGCTTTCTTT

length: 18
V: TRBV5-1
J: TRBJ2-3
D: TRBD2
size: .
CDR3: CASSLASSGGASTDTQYF
DNA: TGCGCCAGCAGCTTGGCATCTAGCGGGGGGGCTAGCACAGATACGCAGTATTTT

length: 16
V: TRBV20-1
J: TRBJ2-5
D: .
size: .
CDR3: CSARDEAGGQRETQYF
DNA: TGCAGTGCTAGAGATGAAGCAGGCGGTCAGAGGGAGACCCAGTACTTC

length: 16
V: TRBV12-3/TRBV12-4
J: TRBJ2-3
D: TRBD2
size: .
CDR3: CASRRLSGLAGDTQYF
DNA: TGTGCCAGCAGACGTCTGTCGGGACTAGCAGGAGATACGCAGTATTTT

length: 14
V: TRBV6-5
J: TRBJ2-1
D: TRBD2
size: .
CDR3: CASRPSGSFNEQFF
DNA: TGTGCCAGCAGGCCTAGCGGGAGTTTCAATGAGCAGTTCTTC

length: 15
V: TRBV2
J: TRBJ2-1
D: TRBD2
size: few
CDR3: CASSDRLAAYNEQFF
DNA: TGTGCCAGCAGTGATAGGCTAGCGGCCTACAATGAGCAGTTCTTC

length: 15
V: TRBV10-3
J: TRBJ2-2
D: TRBD2
size: .
CDR3: CAISERLAGTGELFF
DNA: TGTGCCATCAGTGAAAGACTAGCGGGCACCGGGGAGCTGTTTTTT

length: 12
V: TRBV20-1
J: TRBJ1-3
D: .
size: .
CDR3: CSAREGKDTIYF
DNA: TGCAGTGCTAGAGAGGGAAAGGACACCATATATTTT

length: 13
V: TRBV9
J: TRBJ2-7
D: .
size: few
CDR3: CASSSREAYEQYF
DNA: TGTGCCAGCAGCTCCAGGGAGGCCTACGAGCAGTACTTC

length: 14
V: TRBV7-2
J: TRBJ2-1
D: TRBD2
size: .
CDR3: CASSLGLAGYEQFF
DNA: TGTGCCAGCAGCTTGGGACTAGCGGGATATGAGCAGTTCTTC

length: 14
V: TRBV29-1
J: TRBJ1-1
D: .
size: .
CDR3: CSGSGGQRNTEAFF
DNA: TGCAGCGGGAGCGGGGGTCAGAGGAACACTGAAGCTTTCTTT

length: 15
V: TRBV7-9
J: TRBJ2-3
D: TRBD1
size: .
CDR3: CASSVGQGITDTQYF
DNA: TGTGCCAGCAGCGTAGGACAGGGGATCACAGATACGCAGTATTTT

length: 15
V: TRBV5-1
J: TRBJ2-4
D: TRBD2
size: .
CDR3: CASSPTSGTFNIQYF
DNA: TGCGCCAGCAGCCCGACTAGCGGGACTTTTAACATTCAGTACTTC

length: 20
V: TRBV13
J: TRBJ2-3
D: TRBD2
size: .
CDR3: CASSLSGAPGPAIGTDTQYF
DNA: TGTGCCAGCAGCTTAAGCGGGGCTCCGGGACCAGCGATAGGCACAGATACGCAGTATTTT

length: 16
V: TRBV7-2
J: TRBJ2-1
D: TRBD2
size: .
CDR3: CASSLATSGSKNEQFF
DNA: TGTGCCAGCAGCTTAGCGACTAGCGGGAGTAAGAATGAGCAGTTCTTC

length: 14
V: TRBV6-9
J: TRBJ2-1
D: .
size: .
CDR3: CASSHPGLNNEQFF
DNA: TGTGCCAGCAGCCACCCCGGACTTAACAATGAGCAGTTCTTC

length: 17
V: TRBV14
J: TRBJ2-5
D: .
size: .
CDR3: CASSQVWGHQKQETQYF
DNA: TGTGCCAGCAGCCAAGTCTGGGGGCACCAGAAGCAAGAGACCCAGTACTTC

length: 15
V: TRBV4-2
J: TRBJ2-7
D: .
size: few
CDR3: CASSQGQLAANEQYF
DNA: TGTGCCAGCAGCCAAGGACAACTAGCCGCCAACGAGCAGTACTTC

length: 16
V: TRBV4-2
J: TRBJ2-1
D: TRBD1
size: .
CDR3: CASSQETPQGANGQFF
DNA: TGTGCCAGCAGCCAAGAGACCCCACAGGGGGCTAATGGGCAGTTCTTC

length: 11
V: TRBV29-1
J: TRBJ2-7
D: .
size: .
CDR3: CSVDGVPEQYF
DNA: TGCAGCGTTGACGGCGTTCCCGAGCAGTACTTC

length: 18
V: TRBV7-2
J: TRBJ2-3
D: TRBD1
size: few
CDR3: CASNTDRGRLINRDTQYF
DNA: TGTGCCAGCAACACTGACAGGGGGCGCTTAATCAACAGGGATACGCAGTATTTT

length: 14
V: TRBV5-1
J: TRBJ2-5
D: .
size: .
CDR3: CASSLATLGETQYF
DNA: TGCGCCAGCAGCTTGGCCACCCTAGGAGAGACCCAGTACTTC

length: 14
V: TRBV6-6
J: TRBJ1-2
D: TRBD1
size: .
CDR3: CASSYLGQGDGYTF
DNA: TGTGCCAGCAGTTATCTTGGCCAGGGGGATGGCTACACCTTC

length: 14
V: TRBV29-1
J: TRBJ2-3
D: TRBD1
size: .
CDR3: CSVDGQGGPDTQYF
DNA: TGCAGCGTTGACGGACAGGGAGGCCCAGATACGCAGTATTTT

length: 15
V: TRBV12-3/TRBV12-4
J: TRBJ1-1
D: TRBD1
size: .
CDR3: CASSLGWTGGFEAFF
DNA: TGTGCCAGCAGTTTAGGGTGGACAGGGGGTTTTGAAGCTTTCTTT

length: 16
V: TRBV7-2
J: TRBJ2-3
D: TRBD2
size: .
CDR3: CASSFGERGSTDTQYF
DNA: TGTGCCAGCAGCTTTGGGGAGCGGGGGAGCACAGATACGCAGTATTTT

length: 14
V: TRBV7-7
J: TRBJ2-1
D: TRBD1
size: few
CDR3: CASSLTGGGNEQFF
DNA: TGTGCTAGCAGCTTGACAGGGGGAGGCAATGAGCAGTTCTTC

length: 16
V: TRBV11-1
J: TRBJ1-2
D: TRBD1
size: .
CDR3: CASSNNGQGVNYGYTF
DNA: TGTGCCAGCAGCAATAATGGACAGGGTGTGAACTATGGCTACACCTTC

length: 13
V: TRBV6-6
J: TRBJ2-1
D: .
size: .
CDR3: CATGSRSFNEQFF
DNA: TGTGCCACTGGGAGTCGGAGCTTCAATGAGCAGTTCTTC

length: 14
V: TRBV29-1
J: TRBJ2-3
D: .
size: .
CDR3: CSVEDLDNTDTQYF
DNA: TGCAGCGTTGAAGATCTGGACAACACAGATACGCAGTATTTT

length: 14
V: TRBV9
J: TRBJ2-5
D: TRBD1
size: .
CDR3: CASSVEGTAMAQYF
DNA: TGTGCCAGCAGCGTAGAAGGGACAGCGATGGCCCAGTACTTC